This T cell receptor (beta chain) was found in a study of shared clonotypes between healthy human individuals. The wider study: CD4 naive and CD4 memory each took three plates per donor, while CD8 naive took two and CD8 memory one. Regarding the study as a whole: Researchers found naive subsets generally carried larger estimated richness than memory subsets. The authors expected sequencing depth to affect clonotype sharing among donors.

This table comes from immunoSEQ multiplex PCR, and its TCRdb copy is limited to in-frame clones, with some not included. The repertoire holds roughly 2 million clones, 85% to 95% seen once, with about 0.13% in the top ten. The CDR3 has 16 residues. CDR1 and CDR2 (germline): LNHNV, YYDKDF (reference sequence). Trimming took 0 bases from V and 9 from J; bases not matched to a gene: 6. A remark on this clone: Its target is not known.

The TCR comes from a man aged 18 to 30 in good health. Sequenced input: naive CD4+ T cells sorted from blood. Sample subset: CD45RA+ positively selected. The chain employs TRBV15 and TRBJ1-6, with 9 bases that match TRBD1. In nucleotides, the CDR3 is TGTGCCACCAGCAGAGATAGGACAGGGGTGGGTTCACCCCTCCACTTT. Translating gives CATSRDRTGVGSPLHF.